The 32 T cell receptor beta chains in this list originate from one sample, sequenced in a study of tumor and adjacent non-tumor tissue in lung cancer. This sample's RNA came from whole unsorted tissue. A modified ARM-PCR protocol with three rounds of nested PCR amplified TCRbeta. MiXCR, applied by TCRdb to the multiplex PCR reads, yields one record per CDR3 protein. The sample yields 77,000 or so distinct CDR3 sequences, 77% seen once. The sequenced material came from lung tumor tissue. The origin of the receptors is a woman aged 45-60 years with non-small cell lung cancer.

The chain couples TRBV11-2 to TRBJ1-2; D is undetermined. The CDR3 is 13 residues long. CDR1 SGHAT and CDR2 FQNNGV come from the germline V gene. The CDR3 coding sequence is TGTACTAGCAGCTCCACTAGGAGCTATGGCTACACCTTC. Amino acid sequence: CTSSSTRSYGYTF.

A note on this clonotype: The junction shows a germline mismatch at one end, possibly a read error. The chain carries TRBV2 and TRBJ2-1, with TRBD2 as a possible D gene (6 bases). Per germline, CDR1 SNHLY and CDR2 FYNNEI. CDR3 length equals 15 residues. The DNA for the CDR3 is TGTGTCAGCCGCCAGACTAGAGGGAGGAGCAATGAGCAGTTCTTC. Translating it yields CVSRQTRGRSNEQFF.

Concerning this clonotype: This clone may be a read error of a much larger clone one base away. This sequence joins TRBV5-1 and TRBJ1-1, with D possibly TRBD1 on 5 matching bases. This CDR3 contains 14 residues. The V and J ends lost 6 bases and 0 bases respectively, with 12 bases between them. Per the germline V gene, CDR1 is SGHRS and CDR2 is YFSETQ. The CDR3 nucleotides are TGCGCCAGCACCTGGGACGGTCTGAACACTGAAGCTTTCTTT. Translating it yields CASTWDGLNTEAFF.

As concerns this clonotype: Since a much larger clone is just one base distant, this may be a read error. The CDR3 DNA sequence: TGCAGTGCTAGTACAGGGATGGGCGGCTACTACGAGCAGTACTTC. It codes for CSASTGMGGYYEQYF. The chain joins TRBV20-1 to TRBJ2-7; D is possibly TRBD1 (6 bases). The ends were cut back, 3 bases at V and 3 bases at J, with 18 bases in the middle. There are 15 residues in the CDR3. In germline, CDR1 is DFQATT, CDR2 SNEGSKA (reference sequence).

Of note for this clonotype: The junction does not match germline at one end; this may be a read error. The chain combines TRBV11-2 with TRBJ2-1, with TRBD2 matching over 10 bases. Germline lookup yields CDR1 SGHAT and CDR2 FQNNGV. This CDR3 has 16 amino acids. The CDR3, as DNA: TGTGCCAGTAGCCCAGGGGGGCTAGCGGGAGTAGGTGAGCTGTCCTTC. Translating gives CASSPGGLAGVGELSF. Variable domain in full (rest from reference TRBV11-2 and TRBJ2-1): EAGVAQSPRYKIIEKRQSVAFWCNPISGHATLYWYQQILGQGPKLLIQFQNNGVVDDSQLPKDRFSAERLKGVDSTLKIQPAKLEDSAVYLCASSPGGLAGVGELSFGPGTRLTVL.

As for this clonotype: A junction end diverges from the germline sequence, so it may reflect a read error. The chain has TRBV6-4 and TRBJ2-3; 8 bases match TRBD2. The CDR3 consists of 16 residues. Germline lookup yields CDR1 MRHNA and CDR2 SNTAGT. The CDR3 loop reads CASSETSEDSTDSQYF. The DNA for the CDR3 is TGTGCCAGCAGTGAGACTAGCGAGGACAGCACAGATTCGCAGTATTTT.

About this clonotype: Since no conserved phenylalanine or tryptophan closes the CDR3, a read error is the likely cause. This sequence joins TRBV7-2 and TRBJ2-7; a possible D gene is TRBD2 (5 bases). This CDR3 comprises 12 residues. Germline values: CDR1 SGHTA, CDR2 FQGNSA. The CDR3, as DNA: TGTGCCAGTAGCTTCGGACTTTACGAGCAGTACTAC. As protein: CASSFGLYEQYY.

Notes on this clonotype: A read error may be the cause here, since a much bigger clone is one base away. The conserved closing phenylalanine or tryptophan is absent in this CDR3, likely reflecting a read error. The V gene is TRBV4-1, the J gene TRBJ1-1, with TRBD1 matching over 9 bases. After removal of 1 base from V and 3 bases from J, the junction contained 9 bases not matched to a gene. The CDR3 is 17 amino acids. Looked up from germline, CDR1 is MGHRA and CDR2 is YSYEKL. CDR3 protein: CASSQVARRTGDTEAFL. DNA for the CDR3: TGCGCCAGCAGCCAAGTGGCCCGTCGGACAGGGGACACTGAAGCTTTCCTT.

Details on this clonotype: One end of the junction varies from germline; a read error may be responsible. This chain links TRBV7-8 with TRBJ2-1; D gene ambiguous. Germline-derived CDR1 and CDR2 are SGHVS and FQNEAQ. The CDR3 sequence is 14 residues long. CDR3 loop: CASSLEAGYNERFF. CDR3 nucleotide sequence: TGTGCCAGCAGCTTAGAGGCTGGCTACAATGAGCGGTTCTTC.

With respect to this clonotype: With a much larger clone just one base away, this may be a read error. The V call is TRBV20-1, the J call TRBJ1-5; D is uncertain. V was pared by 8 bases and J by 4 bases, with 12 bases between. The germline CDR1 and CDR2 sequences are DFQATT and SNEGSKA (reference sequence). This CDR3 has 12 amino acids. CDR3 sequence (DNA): TGCAGTACTATCACACAAAATCAGCCCCAGCATTTT. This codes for CSTITQNQPQHF.

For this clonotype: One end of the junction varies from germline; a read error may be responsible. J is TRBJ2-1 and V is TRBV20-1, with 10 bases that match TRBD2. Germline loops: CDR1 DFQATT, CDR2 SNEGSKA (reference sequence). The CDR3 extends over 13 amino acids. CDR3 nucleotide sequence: TGCAGTACTGGGACTAGCGACTACAATGAACAGTTCTTC. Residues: CSTGTSDYNEQFF.

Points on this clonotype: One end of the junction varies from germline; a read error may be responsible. CDR3 in amino acids: CASSLREGDGYIF. The CDR3 bases are TGTGCCAGCAGCCTCAGGGAGGGGGACGGTTACATCTTC. V is TRBV11-2 and J is TRBJ1-2; the D gene is possibly TRBD1 (6 bases). The CDR3 sequence is 13 residues long. Germline-derived CDR1 and CDR2 are SGHAT and FQNNGV.

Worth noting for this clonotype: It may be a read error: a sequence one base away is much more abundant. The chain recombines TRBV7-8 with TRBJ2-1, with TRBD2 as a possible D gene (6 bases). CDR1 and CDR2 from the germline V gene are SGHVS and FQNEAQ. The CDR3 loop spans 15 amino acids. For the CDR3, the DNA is TGTGCCAGCAGCCCACGACTAGGCAGCAACAATGGGCAGTCCTTC. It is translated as CASSPRLGSNNGQSF.

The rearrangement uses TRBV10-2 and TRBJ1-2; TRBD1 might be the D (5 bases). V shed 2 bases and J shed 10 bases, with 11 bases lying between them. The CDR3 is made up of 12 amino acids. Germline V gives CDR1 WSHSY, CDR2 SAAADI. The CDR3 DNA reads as TGCGCCAGCAGTGAGATAGGGGATGACTACACCTTC. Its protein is CASSEIGDDYTF.

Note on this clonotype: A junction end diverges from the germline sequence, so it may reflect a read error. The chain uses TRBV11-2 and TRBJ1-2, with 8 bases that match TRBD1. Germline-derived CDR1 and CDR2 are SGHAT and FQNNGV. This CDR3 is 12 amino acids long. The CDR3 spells CVSTRTGRGYTF. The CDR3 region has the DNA TGTGTCAGCACCCGGACAGGGAGAGGCTACACCTTC.

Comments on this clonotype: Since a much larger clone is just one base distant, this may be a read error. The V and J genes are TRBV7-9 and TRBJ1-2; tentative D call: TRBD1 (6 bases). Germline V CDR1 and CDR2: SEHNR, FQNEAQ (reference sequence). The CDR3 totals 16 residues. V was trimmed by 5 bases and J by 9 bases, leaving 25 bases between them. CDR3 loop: CASSVAPGHPRYSYTF. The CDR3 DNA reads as TGTGCCAGCAGCGTCGCTCCGGGACACCCGAGATATAGCTACACCTTC.

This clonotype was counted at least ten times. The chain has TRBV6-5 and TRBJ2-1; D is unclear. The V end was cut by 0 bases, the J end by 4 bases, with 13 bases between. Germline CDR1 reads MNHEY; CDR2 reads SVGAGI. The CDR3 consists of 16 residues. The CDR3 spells CASSYSVGVGYNEQFF. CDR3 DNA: TGTGCCAGCAGTTACTCTGTTGGGGTGGGTTACAATGAGCAGTTCTTC.

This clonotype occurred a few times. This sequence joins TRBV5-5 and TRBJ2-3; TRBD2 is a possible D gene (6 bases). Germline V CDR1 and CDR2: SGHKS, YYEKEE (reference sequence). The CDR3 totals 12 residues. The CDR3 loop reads CVSSSPPGGQYF. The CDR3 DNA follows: TGTGTTAGCAGCTCGCCTCCCGGGGGGCAGTATTTT.

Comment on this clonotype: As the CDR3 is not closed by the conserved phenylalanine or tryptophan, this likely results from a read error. This chain's CDR3 is CASGREAEREGDNEQFL. The CDR3, as DNA: TGTGCCAGCGGCCGAGAGGCTGAGCGGGAGGGCGACAATGAGCAGTTCTTA. The rearrangement joins TRBV4-2 to TRBJ2-1; 10 nucleotides align to TRBD2. The CDR3 extends over 17 amino acids. The germline V gene encodes CDR1 LGHNA and CDR2 YNFKEQ. V lost 8 bases to trimming and J lost 5 bases; unmatched junction nucleotides: 15.

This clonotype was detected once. The CDR3 here is CASSPNQGREGTQYF. CDR3 sequence (DNA): TGTGCCAGCTCACCAAACCAGGGACGGGAGGGTACGCAGTATTTT. V is TRBV18 and J is TRBJ2-3; TRBD2 agrees at 8 bases. The germline CDR1 and CDR2 sequences are KGHSH and LQKENI. The CDR3 runs 15 residues. V gave up 2 bases and J gave up 8 bases; unmatched junction bases: 9.

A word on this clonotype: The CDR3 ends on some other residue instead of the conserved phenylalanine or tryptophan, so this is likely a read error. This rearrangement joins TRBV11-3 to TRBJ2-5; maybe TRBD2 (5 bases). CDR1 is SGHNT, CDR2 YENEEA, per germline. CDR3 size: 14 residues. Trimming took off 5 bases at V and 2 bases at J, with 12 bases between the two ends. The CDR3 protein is CASSNREYQETQYL. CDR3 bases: TGTGCCAGCAGCAACCGGGAATATCAAGAGACCCAGTACCTC.

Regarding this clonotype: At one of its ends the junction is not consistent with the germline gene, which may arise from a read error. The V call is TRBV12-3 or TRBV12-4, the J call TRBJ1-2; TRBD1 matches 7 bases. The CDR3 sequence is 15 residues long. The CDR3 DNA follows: TGCGCCAGCAGTAGACAGGGATTAGGGAAAGATGGCCACACCTTC. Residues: CASSRQGLGKDGHTF.

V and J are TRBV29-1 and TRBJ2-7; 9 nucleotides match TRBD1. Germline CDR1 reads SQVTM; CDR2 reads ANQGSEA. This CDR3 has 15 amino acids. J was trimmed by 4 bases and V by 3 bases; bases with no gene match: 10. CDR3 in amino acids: CSVEGQGGREYEQYF. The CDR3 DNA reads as TGCAGCGTTGAGGGACAGGGTGGCCGGGAGTACGAGCAGTACTTC.

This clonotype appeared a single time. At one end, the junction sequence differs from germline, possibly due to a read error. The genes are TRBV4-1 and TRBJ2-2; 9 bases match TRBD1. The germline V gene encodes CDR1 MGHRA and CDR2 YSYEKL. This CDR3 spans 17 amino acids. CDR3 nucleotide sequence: TGCGCCGGCAGCCCCTTGGGACAGGGTGGTGGCATCGGGGAGCTGTTTTTT. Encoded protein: CAGSPLGQGGGIGELFF.

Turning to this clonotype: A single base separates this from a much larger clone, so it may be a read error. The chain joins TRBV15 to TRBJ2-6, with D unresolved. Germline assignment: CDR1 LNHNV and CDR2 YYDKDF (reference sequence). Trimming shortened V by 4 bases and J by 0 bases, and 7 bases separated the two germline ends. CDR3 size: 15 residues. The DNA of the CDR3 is TGTGCCACCAGCACTGCCATCTCTGGGGCCAACGTCCTGACTTTC. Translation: CATSTAISGANVLTF.

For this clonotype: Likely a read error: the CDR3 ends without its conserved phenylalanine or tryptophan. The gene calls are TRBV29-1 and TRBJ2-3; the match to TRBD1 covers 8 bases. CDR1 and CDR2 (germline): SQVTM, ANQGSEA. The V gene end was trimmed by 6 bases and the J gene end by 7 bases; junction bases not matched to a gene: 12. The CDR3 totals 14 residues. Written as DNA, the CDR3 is TGCAGCGTAGCCGGGACAGGAGCAGGATATACGCAGTATTTG. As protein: CSVAGTGAGYTQYL.

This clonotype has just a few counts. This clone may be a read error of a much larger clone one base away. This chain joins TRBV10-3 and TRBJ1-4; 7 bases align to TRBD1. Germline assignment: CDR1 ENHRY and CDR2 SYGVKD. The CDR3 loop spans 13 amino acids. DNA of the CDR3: TGTGTCACCGGGACAGCGGAAAATGAAAAACTGTTTTTT. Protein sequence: CVTGTAENEKLFF.

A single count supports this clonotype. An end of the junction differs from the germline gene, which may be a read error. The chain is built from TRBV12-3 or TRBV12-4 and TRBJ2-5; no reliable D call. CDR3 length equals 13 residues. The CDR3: CVSSLGSGETQYF. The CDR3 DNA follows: TGTGTCAGCAGTTTAGGATCCGGAGAGACCCAGTACTTC.

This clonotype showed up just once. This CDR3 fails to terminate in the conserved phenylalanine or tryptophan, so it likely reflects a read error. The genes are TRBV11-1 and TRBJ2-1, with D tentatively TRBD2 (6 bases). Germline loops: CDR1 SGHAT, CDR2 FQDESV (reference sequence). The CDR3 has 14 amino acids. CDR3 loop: CVSSPGREYNEQFS. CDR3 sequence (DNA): TGTGTCAGCAGCCCCGGCCGGGAGTACAACGAGCAGTTCTCC.

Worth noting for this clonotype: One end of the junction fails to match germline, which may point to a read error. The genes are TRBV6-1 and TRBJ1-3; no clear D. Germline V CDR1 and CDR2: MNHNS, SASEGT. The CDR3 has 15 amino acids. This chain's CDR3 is CGSSVIGLAGNTIYF. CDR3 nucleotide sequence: TGTGGCAGCAGTGTAATAGGGTTAGCTGGAAACACCATATATTTT.

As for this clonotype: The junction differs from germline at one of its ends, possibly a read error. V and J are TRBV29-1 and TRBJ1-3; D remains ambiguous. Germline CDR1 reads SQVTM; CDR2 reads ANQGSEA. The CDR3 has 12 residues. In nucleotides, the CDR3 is TGCAGCGTTGCGAACTCTGGAAACATCATATATTTT. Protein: CSVANSGNIIYF.

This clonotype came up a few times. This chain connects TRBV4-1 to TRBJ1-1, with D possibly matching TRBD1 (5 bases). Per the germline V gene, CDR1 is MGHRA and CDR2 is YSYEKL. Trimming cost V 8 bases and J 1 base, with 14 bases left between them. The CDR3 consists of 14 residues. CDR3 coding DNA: TGCGCCAGCCCCAGGGACCTAGGGAACACTGAAGCTTTCTTT. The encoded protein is CASPRDLGNTEAFF.